This T cell receptor (beta chain) was obtained from a study of cytomegalovirus exposure and HLA in healthy donors. The PCR contained 60 Vbeta and 13 Jbeta primers. TCRdb's copy holds only in-frame clones and misses some; the assay was immunoSEQ multiplex PCR. The sample contains about 94,000 clones, around 80% of which appear only once. The sequenced material came from PBMCs. The source is an older woman in good health and CMV-seronegative.

This CDR3 is CASSMRSGGNQPQHF. CDR3 DNA: TGTGCCAGTAGTATGCGCTCGGGAGGCAATCAGCCCCAGCATTTT. The rearrangement links TRBV19 to TRBJ1-5; the D is unclear. Looked up from germline, CDR1 is LNHDA and CDR2 is SQIVND (reference sequence). This CDR3 region has 15 residues. The V end was cut by 3 bases, the J end by 2 bases, with 11 bases between.